These T cell receptor beta chains were read from a single sample in a study. TCRdb reprocessed the RT-PCR reads via MiXCR and lists one record per CDR3 protein. The sample carries about 680,000 distinct CDR3 sequences, 12% to 15% recorded once. Sequences were obtained from memory CD4+ T cells from blood. These TCRs come from a female donor in good health, serving as a healthy control. CDR3s include the opening cysteine and the closing phenylalanine or tryptophan. A D gene is named only where the DNA matches it firmly. Clone size appears in some rows only: once, few, many, or a class for an expanded clone.

13	TRBJ1-2	.	TRBV5-6	few	CASNPGYGDGYTF	TGTGCCAGCAACCCGGGGTACGGCGATGGCTACACCTTC
14	TRBJ1-1	.	TRBV15	few	CATSRTGSGTEAFF	TGTGCCACCAGCAGGACCGGGTCGGGCACTGAAGCTTTCTTT
15	TRBJ2-3	TRBD2	TRBV20-1	few	CSARDGGGARDTQYF	TGCAGTGCTAGAGATGGCGGGGGGGCACGAGATACGCAGTATTTT
17	TRBJ2-7	.	TRBV12-3/TRBV12-4	many	CASSFLTDPRLPYEQYF	TGTGCCAGCAGTTTTCTCACAGATCCCCGCCTACCCTACGAGCAGTACTTC
14	TRBJ2-7	TRBD1	TRBV12-3/TRBV12-4	many	CASSPTGGGPRQYF	TGTGCCAGCAGTCCTACAGGGGGCGGGCCGAGACAGTACTTC
12	TRBJ1-1	TRBD1	TRBV12-3/TRBV12-4	many	CASSFSGGLAFF	TGTGCCAGCAGTTTTTCAGGGGGCCTTGCTTTCTTT
13	TRBJ2-7	TRBD2	TRBV20-1	.	CSAGRGGYDEQYF	TGCAGTGCCGGCCGGGGGGGGTACGACGAGCAGTACTTC
14	TRBJ2-7	.	TRBV5-1	many	CASSLDPGPYEQYF	TGCGCCAGCAGCTTGGATCCGGGCCCTTACGAGCAGTACTTC
12	TRBJ2-5	.	TRBV20-1	many	CSAKGNLETQYF	TGCAGTGCAAAGGGAAATCTAGAGACCCAGTACTTC
13	TRBJ1-2	.	TRBV7-2	many	CASSAQGNHGYTF	TGTGCCAGCAGCGCACAGGGTAACCATGGCTACACCTTC
15	TRBJ2-1	.	TRBV5-4	few	CASTRGGGSYNEQFF	TGTGCCAGCACGAGGGGGGGGGGTTCCTACAATGAGCAGTTCTTC
16	TRBJ2-3	.	TRBV4-3	.	CASSQDVSGDTDTQYF	TGCGCCAGCAGCCAAGATGTAAGCGGAGACACAGATACGCAGTATTTT
13	TRBJ2-3	.	TRBV29-1	many	CSGGEIGTDTQYF	TGCAGCGGCGGCGAAATAGGCACAGATACGCAGTATTTT
16	TRBJ1-5	TRBD1	TRBV19	few	CASRGQGTYMSQPQHF	TGTGCCAGTAGAGGACAGGGGACCTACATGAGTCAGCCCCAGCATTTT
13	TRBJ1-2	.	TRBV11-2	many	CASSLRHSYGYTF	TGTGCCAGCAGCTTAAGACACAGCTATGGCTACACCTTC
16	TRBJ1-1	.	TRBV12-5	.	CASGLVAGKSNTEAFF	TGTGCTAGTGGTTTGGTAGCAGGGAAGTCGAACACTGAAGCTTTCTTT
13	TRBJ1-1	.	TRBV5-1	.	CASSLDGETEAFF	TGCGCCAGCAGCTTGGATGGGGAAACTGAAGCTTTCTTT
15	TRBJ1-5	TRBD1	TRBV15	few	CATSRTTGTYQPQHF	TGTGCCACCAGCAGGACGACAGGGACCTATCAGCCCCAGCATTTT
14	TRBJ2-2	.	TRBV9	few	CASSPSGAAGELFF	TGTGCCAGCAGCCCCTCGGGCGCGGCCGGGGAGCTGTTTTTT
9	TRBJ1-1	.	TRBV20-1	.	CSARPRDFF	TGCAGTGCTAGACCTAGGGATTTCTTT
14	TRBJ2-5	.	TRBV4-3	.	CASSQALASRTQYF	TGCGCCAGCAGCCAAGCTCTAGCGTCGCGGACCCAGTACTTC
15	TRBJ1-1	.	TRBV10-3	few	CAISESRGSPMEAFF	TGTGCCATCAGTGAGTCAAGGGGTTCGCCCATGGAAGCTTTCTTT
15	TRBJ2-1	.	TRBV9	few	CASSVAGDQHNEQFF	TGTGCCAGCAGCGTAGCAGGGGACCAGCACAATGAGCAGTTCTTC
14	TRBJ2-1	.	TRBV7-9	few	CASSSPGGSALLFF	TGTGCCAGCAGCTCCCCCGGGGGTAGCGCCCTACTGTTCTTC
14	TRBJ1-2	TRBD1	TRBV5-1	.	CASSLGQGGHGYTF	TGCGCCAGCAGCTTGGGACAGGGGGGCCATGGCTACACCTTC
13	TRBJ1-2	.	TRBV7-3	many	CASSPRVWGGYTF	TGTGCCAGCAGCCCCAGGGTTTGGGGCGGCTACACCTTC
9	TRBJ2-3	.	TRBV29-1	many	CSVGTTQYF	TGCAGCGTTGGGACCACGCAGTATTTT
15	TRBJ1-3	.	TRBV4-3	few	CASSQDVHTGNTIYF	TGCGCCAGCAGCCAAGATGTCCATACTGGAAACACCATATATTTT
16	TRBJ2-1	TRBD1	TRBV18	.	CASSPDRGRTYNEQFF	TGTGCCAGCTCACCCGACAGGGGAAGAACCTACAATGAGCAGTTCTTC
14	TRBJ2-1	.	TRBV19	.	CASSLAHLGDEQFF	TGTGCCAGTAGTCTGGCCCACCTAGGGGATGAGCAGTTCTTC
15	TRBJ2-6	.	TRBV25-1	few	CASSPTNSGANVLTF	TGTGCCAGCAGTCCTACTAACTCTGGGGCCAACGTCCTGACTTTC
16	TRBJ2-5	TRBD2	TRBV12-3/TRBV12-4	.	CASSLAPSGSQGTQYF	TGTGCCAGCAGTTTAGCGCCTAGCGGGTCCCAAGGGACCCAGTACTTC
14	TRBJ1-2	.	TRBV18	few	CASSPPEASRGYTF	TGTGCCAGCTCACCACCCGAGGCATCAAGGGGCTACACCTTC
15	TRBJ2-1	TRBD2	TRBV18	many	CASSPLAGTYNEQFF	TGTGCCAGCTCACCCCTAGCGGGAACTTACAATGAGCAGTTCTTC
14	TRBJ2-7	TRBD1	TRBV5-5	many	CASRAGQGPYEQYF	TGTGCCAGCAGGGCAGGACAGGGGCCCTACGAGCAGTACTTC
12	TRBJ1-2	.	TRBV5-1	.	CASSLVGDGYTF	TGCGCCAGCAGCTTGGTGGGGGATGGCTACACCTTC
14	TRBJ2-7	TRBD2	TRBV5-1	.	CASRLAGGLNEQYF	TGCGCCAGCAGGTTGGCGGGGGGGTTAAACGAGCAGTACTTC
12	TRBJ2-2	.	TRBV29-1	.	CSVGTAWGELFF	TGCAGTGTAGGGACCGCCTGGGGGGAGCTGTTTTTT
16	TRBJ2-7	.	TRBV27	many	CASPFRRGGQLYEQYF	TGTGCCAGCCCATTCCGGCGTGGGGGCCAGCTCTACGAGCAGTACTTC
14	TRBJ1-5	.	TRBV7-3	.	CASSLGGSDQPQHF	TGTGCCAGCAGTCTAGGGGGATCCGATCAGCCCCAGCATTTT
12	TRBJ2-3	.	TRBV7-2	many	CASSKGRNTQYF	TGTGCCAGCAGCAAAGGACGAAATACGCAGTATTTT
14	TRBJ1-4	.	TRBV20-1	.	CSARGPVFDEKLFF	TGCAGTGCTAGAGGTCCAGTCTTCGATGAAAAACTGTTTTTT
13	TRBJ2-1	.	TRBV9	many	CASSVATYNEQFF	TGTGCCAGCAGCGTAGCTACGTACAATGAGCAGTTCTTC
14	TRBJ1-2	.	TRBV5-1	many	CASSLEAGPYGYTF	TGCGCCAGCAGCTTGGAGGCCGGACCCTATGGCTACACCTTC
13	TRBJ2-3	.	TRBV7-2	.	CASSLVVRGEQYF	TGTGCCAGCAGCTTAGTGGTCCGTGGTGAGCAGTATTTT
14	TRBJ2-1	.	TRBV19	few	CASSIDLSEVEQFF	TGTGCCAGTAGTATAGATCTATCGGAGGTTGAGCAGTTCTTC
18	TRBJ2-1	.	TRBV7-2	.	CASSLGLDGVAAYNEQFF	TGTGCCAGCAGCTTAGGTCTGGATGGGGTAGCGGCCTACAATGAGCAGTTCTTC
15	TRBJ1-1	.	TRBV18	.	CASSRLQGERTEAFF	TGTGCCAGCTCACGTCTCCAGGGCGAGCGCACTGAAGCTTTCTTT
16	TRBJ2-7	TRBD1	TRBV9	few	CASSVEGQGGIYEQYF	TGTGCCAGCAGCGTAGAGGGACAGGGGGGCATCTACGAGCAGTACTTC
15	TRBJ1-1	.	TRBV7-9	.	CASSLFPRDNTEAFF	TGTGCCAGCAGCCTATTCCCCAGGGACAACACTGAAGCTTTCTTT
15	TRBJ1-5	.	TRBV27	.	CASSLRWGSWEPQHF	TGTGCCAGCAGTTTAAGGTGGGGGTCTTGGGAGCCCCAGCATTTT
15	TRBJ2-2	.	TRBV5-1	.	CASSLTSGETGELFF	TGCGCCAGCAGCTTGACCAGCGGAGAGACCGGGGAGCTGTTTTTT
17	TRBJ2-1	.	TRBV28	.	CASSSSAGSSSYNEQFF	TGTGCCAGCAGTTCTTCCGCGGGGAGTAGCTCCTACAATGAGCAGTTCTTC
16	TRBJ2-1	TRBD2	TRBV7-9	.	CASSLVLAGGRDEQFF	TGTGCCAGCAGCTTAGTACTAGCGGGAGGGCGGGATGAGCAGTTCTTC
15	TRBJ2-5	TRBD1	TRBV12-3/TRBV12-4	many	CASSQGAGWGETQYF	TGTGCCAGCAGTCAGGGGGCAGGCTGGGGTGAGACCCAGTACTTC
13	TRBJ2-7	.	TRBV28	.	CASSLSQTYEQYF	TGTGCCAGCAGTTTATCCCAGACCTACGAGCAGTACTTC
16	TRBJ1-1	TRBD1	TRBV9	.	CASSAGQGALNTEAFF	TGTGCCAGCAGCGCCGGACAGGGAGCTTTGAACACTGAAGCTTTCTTT